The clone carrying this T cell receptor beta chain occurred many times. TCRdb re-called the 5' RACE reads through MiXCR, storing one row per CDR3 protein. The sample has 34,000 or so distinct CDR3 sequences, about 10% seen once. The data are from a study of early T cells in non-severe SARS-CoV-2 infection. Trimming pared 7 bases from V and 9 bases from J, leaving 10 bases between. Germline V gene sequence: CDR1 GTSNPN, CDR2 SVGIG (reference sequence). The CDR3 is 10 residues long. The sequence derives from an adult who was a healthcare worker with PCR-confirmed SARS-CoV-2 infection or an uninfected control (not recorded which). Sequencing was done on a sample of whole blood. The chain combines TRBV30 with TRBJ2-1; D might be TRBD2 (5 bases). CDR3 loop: CASTRVEQFF. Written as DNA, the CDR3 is TGTGCCTCCACTAGAGTTGAGCAGTTCTTC.